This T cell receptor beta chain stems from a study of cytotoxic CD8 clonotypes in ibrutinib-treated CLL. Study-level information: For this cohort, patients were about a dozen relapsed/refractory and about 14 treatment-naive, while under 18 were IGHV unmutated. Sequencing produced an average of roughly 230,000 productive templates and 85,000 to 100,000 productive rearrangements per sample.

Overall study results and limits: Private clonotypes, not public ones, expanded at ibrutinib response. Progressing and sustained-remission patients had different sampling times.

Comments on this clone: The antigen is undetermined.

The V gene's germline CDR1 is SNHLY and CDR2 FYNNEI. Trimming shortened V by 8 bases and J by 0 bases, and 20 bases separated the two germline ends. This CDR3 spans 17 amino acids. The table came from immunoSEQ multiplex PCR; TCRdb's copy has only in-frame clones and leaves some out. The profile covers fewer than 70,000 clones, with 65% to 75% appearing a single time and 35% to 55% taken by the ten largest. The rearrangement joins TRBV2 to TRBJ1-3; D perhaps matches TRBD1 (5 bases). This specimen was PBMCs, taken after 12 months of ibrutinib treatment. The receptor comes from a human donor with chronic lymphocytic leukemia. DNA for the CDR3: TGTGCCAGCCTCGGGGGGGGTCCGGGACTCTCTGGAAACACCATATATTTT. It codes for CASLGGGPGLSGNTIYF.